These 22 T cell receptor beta chains originate from one sample sequenced in a study of T cells in Graves' hyperthyroidism and ophthalmopathy. RNA transcripts provided the source from which TCR beta CDR3 regions were amplified. A set of HTBI primers served as the primers for a first-round RT-PCR of the TCR CDR3. Each CDR3 protein gets one entry after TCRdb re-called the multiplex PCR reads with MiXCR. This table has about 570,000 distinct CDR3 sequences, roughly 46% appearing once. The sample taken for sequencing was peripheral blood or thyroid tissue (not recorded which). The receptors shown here come from an adult woman with Graves' disease, either hyperthyroidism or ophthalmopathy (not recorded which).

J is TRBJ1-2 and V is TRBV28; the D gene is possibly TRBD1 (5 bases). This CDR3 is built from 13 residues. V lost 8 bases to trimming and J lost 0 bases, with 10 bases between them. Germline CDR1 and CDR2: MDHEN and SYDVKM. Here the CDR3 DNA reads TGTGCCAGCTGGGACCCCCCTAACTATGGCTACACCTTC. Encoded protein: CASWDPPNYGYTF.

This clonotype was detected only once. The chain combines TRBV10-3 with TRBJ2-6; a possible D gene is TRBD1 (5 bases). V dropped 2 bases and J dropped 0 bases, with 14 bases sitting between them. CDR3 length: 18 residues. Per germline, CDR1 ENHRY and CDR2 SYGVKD. Here the CDR3 DNA reads TGTGCCATCAGTGAGCAGGGAATATTTAGCTCTGGGGCCAACGTCCTGACTTTC. Encoded protein: CAISEQGIFSSGANVLTF.

About this clonotype: This may be a read error: a much more frequent sequence differs by one nucleotide. CDR3 loop: CASSVVIGAPSNQPQHF. In nucleotides, the CDR3 is TGTGCCAGCAGTGTTGTGATAGGAGCGCCTAGCAATCAGCCCCAGCATTTT. This chain joins TRBV6-1 and TRBJ1-5, with D hard to call. Germline loops: CDR1 MNHNS, CDR2 SASEGT. The CDR3 covers 17 residues. Trimming took off 4 bases at V and 0 bases at J, with 16 bases between the two ends.

This clonotype showed up many times. The rearrangement uses TRBV5-1 and TRBJ2-3; the D is unclear. The CDR3 is 14 residues long. The V gene lost 0 bases and the J gene lost 2 bases, with 7 bases spanning the gap. Germline V CDR1 and CDR2: SGHRS, YFSETQ. The CDR3: CASSLGDDTDTQYF. In DNA, the CDR3 is TGCGCCAGCAGCTTGGGGGATGACACAGATACGCAGTATTTT.

On this clonotype itself: Just one base apart from a much larger clone, this may be a read error. Because it lacks the conserved phenylalanine or tryptophan at the end, this CDR3 is likely a read error. Here the CDR3 reads CASSLLGFAEAFS. CDR3 nucleotides: TGTGCCAGCAGCCTTCTCGGGTTCGCTGAAGCTTTCTCT. The rearrangement joins TRBV9 to TRBJ1-1, with D unresolved. Trimming shortened V by 4 bases and J by 6 bases, and 13 bases separated the two germline ends. CDR1 SGDLS and CDR2 YYNGEE come from the germline V gene. This CDR3 spans 13 amino acids.

This clonotype has at least ten counts. The V and J genes are TRBV5-5 and TRBJ2-5; a weak D match, TRBD1 (5 bases). The V and J ends lost 1 base and 3 bases respectively, with 10 bases between them. Germline V gives CDR1 SGHKS, CDR2 YYEKEE (reference sequence). The CDR3 extends over 14 amino acids. The CDR3 nucleotides are TGTGCCAGCAGCTTGACAGGCATCAAAGAGACCCAGTACTTC. Translating gives CASSLTGIKETQYF.

This clonotype was seen many times. The chain uses TRBV30 and TRBJ1-1; D is uncertain. This CDR3 is 13 amino acids long. Germline V lookup: CDR1 GTSNPN, CDR2 SVGIG (reference sequence). Trimming stripped 2 bases from V and 1 base from J, with 8 bases between. The CDR3 loop is CAWSRQANTEAFF. The DNA for the CDR3 is TGTGCCTGGAGTCGTCAGGCGAACACTGAAGCTTTCTTT.

This chain links TRBV7-9 with TRBJ2-6; tentatively, D is TRBD2 (5 bases). The CDR3 is made up of 15 amino acids. Trimming left V 6 bases short and J 6 bases short, with 15 bases between. The V gene's germline CDR1 is SEHNR and CDR2 FQNEAQ (reference sequence). CDR3 loop: CASRRRGSSANVLTF. CDR3 nucleotide sequence: TGTGCCAGCAGGAGGAGAGGGTCCTCGGCCAACGTCCTGACTTTC.

Here the CDR3 reads CASSQRGIYEQYF. Written as DNA, the CDR3 is TGTGCCAGCAGCCAAAGGGGGATTTACGAGCAGTACTTC. The chain couples TRBV7-2 to TRBJ2-7; a possible D gene is TRBD1 (6 bases). The germline V gene has CDR1 SGHTA and CDR2 FQGNSA. This CDR3 contains 13 residues. V dropped 5 bases and J dropped 4 bases, with 12 bases sitting between them.

In DNA, the CDR3 is TGTGCCAGTAGCAGAACAGGGAATGGGGCCAACGTCCTGACTTTC. Protein product: CASSRTGNGANVLTF. This sequence joins TRBV19 and TRBJ2-6, with D possibly matching TRBD1 (6 bases). V lost 6 bases to trimming and J lost 3 bases, with 12 bases between them. The CDR3 is 15 residues long. Germline CDR1 and CDR2: LNHDA and SQIVND (reference sequence).

This clonotype turned up a few times. The chain recombines TRBV28 with TRBJ2-2; D may be TRBD2 (6 bases). The CDR3 spans 16 residues. The V end lost 1 base, the J end lost 2 bases, and 11 bases lay between the germline ends. The germline V gene has CDR1 MDHEN and CDR2 SYDVKM. The CDR3 nucleotides are TGTGCCAGCAGTTTATTTTGGGGAGGAAACACCGGGGAGCTGTTTTTT. This translates into CASSLFWGGNTGELFF.

This clonotype was recorded at least ten times. The chain uses TRBV20-1 and TRBJ1-1; D is unresolved. Germline CDR1 reads DFQATT; CDR2 reads SNEGSKA (reference sequence). The CDR3 loop spans 11 amino acids. CDR3 sequence: CRGFGSGEAFF. The DNA for the CDR3 is TGCAGAGGGTTTGGGTCCGGTGAAGCTTTCTTT.

This chain links TRBV25-1 with TRBJ1-6; 7 nucleotides agree with TRBD1. CDR3 length equals 15 residues. Trimming removed 8 bases from V and 6 bases from J; junction bases left unmatched: 10. Germline loops: CDR1 MGHDK, CDR2 SYGVNS. CDR3: CASVRGGYGNSPLHF. In DNA, the CDR3 is TGTGCCAGCGTCAGGGGGGGATATGGTAATTCACCCCTCCACTTT.

In its sample, this clonotype was seen a few times. The chain is built from TRBV2 and TRBJ1-2; D remains unclear. The V and J ends lost 5 bases and 6 bases respectively, with 4 bases between them. The CDR3 has 10 amino acids. From germline, CDR1 is SNHLY and CDR2 FYNNEI. CDR3 region: CASSPHGYTF. Here the CDR3 DNA reads TGTGCCAGCAGTCCCCATGGCTACACCTTC.

Ten or more counts support this clonotype. V and J are TRBV11-2 and TRBJ2-5, with D perhaps matching TRBD1 (6 bases). The ends were cut back, 5 bases at V and 1 base at J, with 14 bases in the middle. There are 15 residues in the CDR3. Germline assignment: CDR1 SGHAT and CDR2 FQNNGV. The CDR3 DNA is TGTGCCAGCAGCAGTCCAGGGGCGGTCCAAGAGACCCAGTACTTC. Residues: CASSSPGAVQETQYF.

CDR3: CASSPVQGDQPQHF. CDR3 DNA sequence: TGTGCCAGCAGCCCTGTCCAGGGAGACCAGCCCCAGCATTTT. The chain employs TRBV7-9 and TRBJ1-5; D is possibly TRBD1 (5 bases). V was cut by 5 bases and J by 7 bases, with 15 bases left in between. This CDR3 contains 14 residues. CDR1 and CDR2 from the germline V gene are SEHNR and FQNEAQ (reference sequence). Based on the CDR3 plus reference TRBV7-9 and TRBJ1-5, the full variable domain is DTGVSQNPRHKITKRGQNVTFRCDPISEHNRLYWYRQTLGQGPEFLTYFQNEAQLEKSRLLSDRFSAERPKGSFSTLEIQRTEQGDSAMYLCASSPVQGDQPQHFGDGTRLSIL.

Ten or more counts support this clonotype. The chain couples TRBV6-2 or TRBV6-3 to TRBJ2-7; 7 positions match TRBD1. V lost 7 bases, J lost 0 bases, and 9 bases stayed unmatched. Germline loops: CDR1 MNHEY, CDR2 SVGEGT. This CDR3 is built from 15 residues. The CDR3 nucleotides read TGTGCCAGCACCCGTACCGGGACAGTCTCCTACGAGCAGTACTTC. Translation gives CASTRTGTVSYEQYF.

This chain links TRBV7-3 with TRBJ1-5; D unclear. The germline V and J ends were trimmed by 0 bases and 3 bases, with 9 bases remaining between them. The V gene's germline CDR1 is SGHTA and CDR2 FQGTGA. The length of the CDR3 is 15 residues. The CDR3 spells CASSLTTGHNQPQHF. The CDR3 DNA reads as TGTGCCAGCAGCTTAACGACGGGCCACAATCAGCCCCAGCATTTT.

This clonotype was counted at least ten times. The CDR3 bases are TGTGCCAGTAGTCGAGGGGGCTATAGCAATCAGCCCCAGCATTTT. Translated: CASSRGGYSNQPQHF. The chain carries TRBV19 and TRBJ1-5; 7 bases agree with TRBD1. Germline CDR1 reads LNHDA; CDR2 reads SQIVND (reference sequence). V was clipped by 5 bases and J by 0 bases; unmatched bases: 4. This CDR3 is 15 amino acids long.

About this clonotype: The conserved final phenylalanine or tryptophan is absent from the CDR3, which likely points to a read error. The DNA is left out, because the CDR3 cannot be placed on it with certainty; the CDR3 is given as TCRdb lists it. The chain combines TRBV10-3 with TRBJ1-1. The CDR3 has 11 residues if both end residues are counted. Per the germline V gene, CDR1 is ENHRY and CDR2 is SYGVKD. The CDR3 sequence is CAISDWGGRAL.

The gene calls are TRBV10-3 and TRBJ2-7, with 14 bases identical to TRBD2. From germline, CDR1 is ENHRY and CDR2 SYGVKD. V trimming: 3 bases; J trimming: 6 bases; junction bases outside the gene matches: 4. The CDR3 has 15 amino acids. The DNA for the CDR3 is TGTGCCATCAGTGATGGGACTAGCGGGAGTTCCGAGCAGTACTTC. It specifies CAISDGTSGSSEQYF.

This clonotype has just one count. V usage is TRBV7-3 and J usage is TRBJ1-5; 9 positions match TRBD1. This CDR3 spans 16 amino acids. CDR1 and CDR2 (germline): SGHTA, FQGTGA. J lost 5 bases, V lost 3 bases, and 8 bases had no gene match. This CDR3 is CASSFTGTGKYQPQHF. The CDR3 nucleotides read TGTGCCAGCAGCTTTACCGGGACAGGGAAGTATCAGCCCCAGCATTTT.